This is a list of T cell receptor beta chains from one sample in a study of T cells in localized non-small cell lung cancer. Using immunoSEQ multiplex PCR, the repertoire was profiled, and TCRdb retains in-frame clones only, with some absent. The sample comprises under 60,000 clones, just over 85% of which are singletons, and 15% to 20% rests with the top ten. The sample here was peripheral blood, taken before any cancer treatment. The origin of the receptors is a male donor aged 60 or over with stage III squamous cell lung carcinoma. The CDR3 runs from the conserved cysteine through the conserved F or W. Fields, in order: clone size, V gene, J gene, D gene, CDR3 DNA, CDR3 protein. The D gene is left open where the match is weak. Some rows have no size entry. The others give once, few or many, or a class for an expanded clone.

clone_size: .; v_call: TRBV7-9; j_call: TRBJ2-1; d_call: .; cdr3_nt: TGTGCCAGCAGCCCCAGGGTAAATGGGCGGAATGAGCAGTTCTTC; cdr3_aa: CASSPRVNGRNEQFF
clone_size: .; v_call: TRBV5-1; j_call: TRBJ2-7; d_call: TRBD2; cdr3_nt: TGCGCCAGCAGCTTGGTTTCTAGCGGCTACGAGCAGTACTTC; cdr3_aa: CASSLVSSGYEQYF
clone_size: .; v_call: TRBV4-2; j_call: TRBJ2-7; d_call: TRBD2; cdr3_nt: TGTGCCAGCAGCCAAGAGTCGGGGGGCTCCTACGAGCAGTACTTC; cdr3_aa: CASSQESGGSYEQYF
clone_size: .; v_call: TRBV7-9; j_call: TRBJ1-4; d_call: .; cdr3_nt: TGTGCCAGCACCCCGAGAGGAGGCGAAAAACTGTTTTTT; cdr3_aa: CASTPRGGEKLFF
clone_size: .; v_call: TRBV5-6; j_call: TRBJ2-5; d_call: TRBD2; cdr3_nt: TGTGCCAGCAGCTTGGGGCGATGGGCTAGCGGGAGTGAGACCCAGTACTTC; cdr3_aa: CASSLGRWASGSETQYF
clone_size: .; v_call: TRBV7-9; j_call: TRBJ2-5; d_call: TRBD2; cdr3_nt: TGTGCCAGCAGCTTGGGACTAGCGGGGAGCAGGGGAGAGACCCAGTACTTC; cdr3_aa: CASSLGLAGSRGETQYF
clone_size: .; v_call: TRBV5-6; j_call: TRBJ2-5; d_call: .; cdr3_nt: TGTGCCAGCAGCTTGGCCGGTAGGGGACAAGAGACCCAGTACTTC; cdr3_aa: CASSLAGRGQETQYF
clone_size: .; v_call: TRBV7-2; j_call: TRBJ1-1; d_call: TRBD1; cdr3_nt: TGTGCCAGCAGCCAAAACAGGGGTGGAACTGAAGCTTTCTTT; cdr3_aa: CASSQNRGGTEAFF
clone_size: .; v_call: TRBV6-5; j_call: TRBJ1-5; d_call: TRBD1; cdr3_nt: TGTGCCAGCAGAGACAGGGGTAATCAGCCCCAGCATTTT; cdr3_aa: CASRDRGNQPQHF
clone_size: .; v_call: TRBV9; j_call: TRBJ2-2; d_call: TRBD1; cdr3_nt: TGTGCCAGCAGCGTACAGGGGGCTATCGGGGAGCTGTTTTTT; cdr3_aa: CASSVQGAIGELFF
clone_size: .; v_call: TRBV18; j_call: TRBJ1-6; d_call: .; cdr3_nt: TGTGCCAGCTCACCTGCAGGGGCCTCTAATTCACCCCTCCACTTT; cdr3_aa: CASSPAGASNSPLHF
clone_size: few; v_call: TRBV4-3; j_call: TRBJ2-1; d_call: .; cdr3_nt: TGCGCCAGCAGCCAAGGAGCAAGCTCCTACAATGAGCAGTTCTTC; cdr3_aa: CASSQGASSYNEQFF
clone_size: large; v_call: TRBV7-3; j_call: TRBJ2-7; d_call: .; cdr3_nt: TGTGCCAGCAGCTCAAATTCGGGACACTTATACGAGCAGTACTTC; cdr3_aa: CASSSNSGHLYEQYF
clone_size: .; v_call: TRBV5-1; j_call: TRBJ2-5; d_call: TRBD1; cdr3_nt: TGCGCCAGTACTCGGGACAGTGGTTTTGGGGAGACCCAGTACTTC; cdr3_aa: CASTRDSGFGETQYF
clone_size: .; v_call: TRBV18; j_call: TRBJ1-3; d_call: .; cdr3_nt: TGTGCCAGCTCACAGGGCAGGAACACTGGAAACACCATATATTTT; cdr3_aa: CASSQGRNTGNTIYF
clone_size: .; v_call: TRBV18; j_call: TRBJ2-7; d_call: .; cdr3_nt: TGTGCCAGCTCACCAAGGTTGGAATTCTCCTACGAGCAGTACTTC; cdr3_aa: CASSPRLEFSYEQYF
clone_size: .; v_call: TRBV7-2; j_call: TRBJ2-4; d_call: .; cdr3_nt: TGTGCCAGCAGCTTAATGGGGTTTGCCAAAAACATTCAGTACTTC; cdr3_aa: CASSLMGFAKNIQYF
clone_size: .; v_call: TRBV6-5; j_call: TRBJ1-6; d_call: .; cdr3_nt: TGTGCCAGCAGTTATAATTCACCCCTCCACTTT; cdr3_aa: CASSYNSPLHF
clone_size: .; v_call: TRBV18; j_call: TRBJ1-3; d_call: .; cdr3_nt: TGTGCCAGCTCAACCTACCGGGACTCTGGAAACACCATATATTTT; cdr3_aa: CASSTYRDSGNTIYF
clone_size: .; v_call: TRBV6-5; j_call: TRBJ2-2; d_call: TRBD1; cdr3_nt: TGTGCCAGCAGTTCTGGACAGGGGGCAACCGGGGAGCTGTTTTTT; cdr3_aa: CASSSGQGATGELFF
clone_size: .; v_call: TRBV7-2; j_call: TRBJ1-5; d_call: .; cdr3_nt: TGTGCCAGCAGCTTAGTGGCAGAGAGGTACAATCAGCCCCAGCATTTT; cdr3_aa: CASSLVAERYNQPQHF
clone_size: .; v_call: TRBV19; j_call: TRBJ2-1; d_call: .; cdr3_nt: TGTGCCAGTAGTCCCGAGGACTACTCCTACAATGAGCAGTTCTTC; cdr3_aa: CASSPEDYSYNEQFF
clone_size: .; v_call: TRBV4-3; j_call: TRBJ2-3; d_call: TRBD2; cdr3_nt: TGCGCCAGCAGCCAAGATGAGCGGGGGGTTCCTAGCACAGATACGCAGTATTTT; cdr3_aa: CASSQDERGVPSTDTQYF
clone_size: .; v_call: TRBV18; j_call: TRBJ1-1; d_call: .; cdr3_nt: TGTGCCAGCTCACCCCCGACAGCGGGGACTGAAGCTTTCTTT; cdr3_aa: CASSPPTAGTEAFF
clone_size: .; v_call: TRBV18; j_call: TRBJ2-3; d_call: .; cdr3_nt: TGTGCCAGCTCGCTTGTGGGTAGCGGTAGCACAGATACGCAGTATTTT; cdr3_aa: CASSLVGSGSTDTQYF
clone_size: .; v_call: TRBV4-1; j_call: TRBJ1-5; d_call: TRBD1; cdr3_nt: TGCGCCAGCAGCCCGCCCACAGGGGCCAATCAGCCCCAGCATTTT; cdr3_aa: CASSPPTGANQPQHF
clone_size: .; v_call: TRBV7-2; j_call: TRBJ1-1; d_call: .; cdr3_nt: TGTGCCAGCAGGCCTAGGACGGGAGGGACTGAAGCTTTCTTT; cdr3_aa: CASRPRTGGTEAFF
clone_size: .; v_call: TRBV10-3; j_call: TRBJ1-2; d_call: .; cdr3_nt: TGTGCCATCAGTGAGTCGACAGTGGGCCCAGAGCTTTACACCTTC; cdr3_aa: CAISESTVGPELYTF
clone_size: once; v_call: TRBV27; j_call: TRBJ2-3; d_call: .; cdr3_nt: TGTGCCAGCAGTCCCCCGGCGGGGAGGCGGGATACGCAGTATTTT; cdr3_aa: CASSPPAGRRDTQYF
clone_size: .; v_call: TRBV19; j_call: TRBJ2-7; d_call: .; cdr3_nt: TGTGCTTTGGGGCCTCGGACACGGCCTAAATCGAAGTACTTC; cdr3_aa: CALGPRTRPKSKYF
clone_size: .; v_call: TRBV6-5; j_call: TRBJ2-4; d_call: TRBD2; cdr3_nt: TGTGCCAGCAGAGCCCTCGGGGGGTCCGCAAACATTCAGTACTTC; cdr3_aa: CASRALGGSANIQYF
clone_size: .; v_call: TRBV18; j_call: TRBJ1-5; d_call: .; cdr3_nt: TGTGCCAGCTCACCATCACCCCGGCAGCCCCAGCATTTT; cdr3_aa: CASSPSPRQPQHF
clone_size: .; v_call: TRBV7-2; j_call: TRBJ1-4; d_call: .; cdr3_nt: TGTGCCAGCAGCTTAGGCAGGGAAGAAAAACTGTTTTTT; cdr3_aa: CASSLGREEKLFF
clone_size: .; v_call: TRBV6-5; j_call: TRBJ1-1; d_call: .; cdr3_nt: TGTGCCAGCAGTGAATGGCAGCTGAACACTGAAGCTTTCTTT; cdr3_aa: CASSEWQLNTEAFF
clone_size: .; v_call: TRBV5-5; j_call: TRBJ1-1; d_call: TRBD1; cdr3_nt: TGTGCCAGCAGCCCCCAGGGGGCGGGGGACACTGAAGCTTTCTTT; cdr3_aa: CASSPQGAGDTEAFF
clone_size: once; v_call: TRBV7-5; j_call: TRBJ2-7; d_call: .; cdr3_nt: TGTGTCAGAAGCCCGATCCCCCCCGGGACCAGGCTGGGCGAGCAGTACTTC; cdr3_aa: CVRSPIPPGTRLGEQYF
clone_size: .; v_call: TRBV6-1; j_call: TRBJ1-1; d_call: .; cdr3_nt: TGTGCCAGCAATGGATGGACGGTGAACACTGAAGCTTTCTTT; cdr3_aa: CASNGWTVNTEAFF
clone_size: .; v_call: TRBV5-4; j_call: TRBJ1-3; d_call: .; cdr3_nt: TGTGCCAGCAGCTTGGGTGGGGGACAAACGGGAAACACCATATATTTT; cdr3_aa: CASSLGGGQTGNTIYF
clone_size: .; v_call: TRBV13; j_call: TRBJ2-3; d_call: .; cdr3_nt: TGTGCCAGCAGCCCTCGCAGGGGTTCCGGAGATACGCAGTATTTT; cdr3_aa: CASSPRRGSGDTQYF
clone_size: .; v_call: TRBV6-5; j_call: TRBJ1-5; d_call: .; cdr3_nt: TGTGCCAGCAGCCCCCAGGGGCTGGATCAGCCCCAGCATTTT; cdr3_aa: CASSPQGLDQPQHF
clone_size: .; v_call: TRBV9; j_call: TRBJ1-2; d_call: TRBD1; cdr3_nt: TGTGCCAGCAGCGCATTACCGGGACAGGGTGTCCATGGCTACACCTTC; cdr3_aa: CASSALPGQGVHGYTF
clone_size: .; v_call: TRBV11-3; j_call: TRBJ1-1; d_call: TRBD1; cdr3_nt: TGTGCCAGCAGCCCCGACAGGGGAACTGAAGCTTTCTTT; cdr3_aa: CASSPDRGTEAFF
clone_size: .; v_call: TRBV7-9; j_call: TRBJ2-7; d_call: .; cdr3_nt: TGTGCCAGCAGCTTATCTCTGGGATACATCTCCTTT; cdr3_aa: CASSLSLGYISF
clone_size: .; v_call: TRBV2; j_call: TRBJ2-5; d_call: .; cdr3_nt: TGTGCCAGCTGGGGACTGCAAGAGACCCAGTACTTC; cdr3_aa: CASWGLQETQYF
clone_size: .; v_call: TRBV7-9; j_call: TRBJ2-4; d_call: TRBD1; cdr3_nt: TGTGCCAGCAGCTGGGATATTATTCCGGGACAGGGGGCCAAAAACATTCAGTACTTC; cdr3_aa: CASSWDIIPGQGAKNIQYF
clone_size: .; v_call: TRBV9; j_call: TRBJ2-3; d_call: .; cdr3_nt: TGTGCCAGCAGCGTAAAGGGGACAGATACGCAGTATTTT; cdr3_aa: CASSVKGTDTQYF
clone_size: .; v_call: TRBV5-8; j_call: TRBJ1-1; d_call: TRBD1; cdr3_nt: TGTGCCAGCAGCTTTTTCTCGGGACAGGGACCCACTGAAGCTTTCTTT; cdr3_aa: CASSFFSGQGPTEAFF
clone_size: .; v_call: TRBV7-9; j_call: TRBJ1-2; d_call: .; cdr3_nt: TGTGCCAGCAGCTTAGACAGTCCTCGGTATGGCTACACCTTC; cdr3_aa: CASSLDSPRYGYTF
clone_size: .; v_call: TRBV19; j_call: TRBJ2-7; d_call: TRBD2; cdr3_nt: TGTGCCAGTAGTATAAAGGGAGGGGAGCAGTACTTC; cdr3_aa: CASSIKGGEQYF
clone_size: .; v_call: TRBV9; j_call: TRBJ2-3; d_call: .; cdr3_nt: TGTGCCAGCAGCGTAGACGGACATAACACAGATACGCAGTATTTT; cdr3_aa: CASSVDGHNTDTQYF
clone_size: .; v_call: TRBV5-6; j_call: TRBJ2-5; d_call: TRBD2; cdr3_nt: TGTGCCAGCTGGGGAGTCCTAGCGGGGGCCCAAGAGACCCAGTACTTC; cdr3_aa: CASWGVLAGAQETQYF
clone_size: .; v_call: TRBV6-5; j_call: TRBJ1-3; d_call: .; cdr3_nt: TGTGCCAGCAGTGAACGACACTCTGGAAACACCATATATTTT; cdr3_aa: CASSERHSGNTIYF
clone_size: .; v_call: TRBV19; j_call: TRBJ1-2; d_call: .; cdr3_nt: TGTGCCAGTAGTATATGGAGGACGGCAACTAACTATGGCTACACCTTC; cdr3_aa: CASSIWRTATNYGYTF